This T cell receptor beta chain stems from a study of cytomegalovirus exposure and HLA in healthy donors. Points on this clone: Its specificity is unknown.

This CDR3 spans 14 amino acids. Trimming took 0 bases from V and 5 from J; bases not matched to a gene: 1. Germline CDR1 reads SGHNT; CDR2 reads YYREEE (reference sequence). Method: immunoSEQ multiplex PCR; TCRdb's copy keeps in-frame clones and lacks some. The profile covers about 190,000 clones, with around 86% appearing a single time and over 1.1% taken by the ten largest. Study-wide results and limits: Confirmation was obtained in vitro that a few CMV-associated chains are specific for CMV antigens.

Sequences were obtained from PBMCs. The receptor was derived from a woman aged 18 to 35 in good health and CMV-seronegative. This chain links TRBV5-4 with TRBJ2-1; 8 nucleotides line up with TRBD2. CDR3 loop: CASSLVGGDNEQFF. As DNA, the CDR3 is TGTGCCAGCAGCTTGGTCGGGGGGGACAATGAGCAGTTCTTC.